Below, one T cell receptor beta chain is given with its context. Its cognate antigen is unknown. This CDR3 has 16 amino acids. With 2 bases removed from V and 0 bases from J, the gap between germline ends came to 12 bases. Per germline, CDR1 SGDLS and CDR2 YYNGEE. The protocol was immunoSEQ multiplex PCR, while the TCRdb copy is restricted to in-frame clones and leaves out a portion. The sample consists of just over 60,000 clones, about 85% of them appearing once. The record originates from a study of OX40 agonist ivuxolimab in advanced cancers. Study results and caveats: Both blood CD4+ and CD8+ T cells showed clonal growth by week 6 at 0.1 to 3.0 mg/kg. More expanded clones were found, on average, in CD8+ than in CD4+ T cells.

The sequence derives from an adult with an advanced solid tumor such as melanoma, head and neck, liver or kidney cancer. This sample comprised CD4+ or CD8+ T cells sorted from blood, obtained in a trial of the OX40 agonist ivuxolimab. The J gene is TRBJ2-1, the V gene TRBV9, with D perhaps given as TRBD1 or TRBD2 (5 bases each). CDR3 sequence: CASSVVGASSYNEQFF. In DNA, the CDR3 is TGTGCCAGCAGCGTCGTCGGGGCAAGCTCCTACAATGAGCAGTTCTTC.